The source of this T cell receptor (beta chain) is a study of T cell responses to AZD1222 COVID-19 vaccine. Method: immunoSEQ multiplex PCR; TCRdb's copy keeps in-frame clones and lacks some. Of roughly 72,000 clones in the sample, less than 85% were seen once. Comments on this clone: What it binds is unknown.

There are 15 residues in the CDR3. Germline V gene sequence: CDR1 PRHDT, CDR2 FYEKMQ (reference sequence). The V and J ends lost 0 bases and 7 bases, in that order; junction bases with no gene match: 1. Whole-study results and caveats: Mapped onto spike, vaccine-associated CD4 TCRs spanned it and were dominant at 160-218 and 743-854. Elevations in Spike-specific TCR breadth and depth followed administration of two AZD1222 doses.

The rearrangement uses TRBV13 and TRBJ2-1; TRBD2 matches at 12 bases. The specimen was peripheral blood, collected on day 0 of AZD1222 vaccination. The TCR originated in an adult in good health. The CDR3 sequence: CASSLGLAGGNEQFF. The CDR3 DNA is TGTGCCAGCAGCTTAGGACTAGCGGGAGGTAATGAGCAGTTCTTC. The variable domain in full, completed from reference TRBV13 and TRBJ2-1, reads AAGVIQSPRHLIKEKRETATLKCYPIPRHDTVYWYQQGPGQDPQFLISFYEKMQSDKGSIPDRFSAQQFSDYHSELNMSSLELGDSALYFCASSLGLAGGNEQFFGPGTRLTVL.